These 20 T cell receptor beta chains were sequenced from one sample in a study of T-cell memory formation after mild COVID-19 (dated by TCRdb to about 2021). Library construction relied on 5' RACE. Sequenced using an Illumina NovaSeq 6000. The public reads were run again by TCRdb, first through fastp at Q25 and then through MiXCR, and only productive beta chains were kept. Identical CDR3 protein sequences are pooled into one entry, listed with their most common genes and DNA. The sample records under 400,000 distinct CDR3 sequences, roughly 21% of which are singletons. The ten largest clones add up to around 12% of the sample. Sequenced material: PBMCs or a T cell subset sorted from them (not recorded which). The receptors originated from an adult woman who had mild COVID-19 (a few samples of this study predate the infection). The sample titles of this study are shuffled in the database, so cell type and time point are left out; the donor was told from shared clones.

This clonotype was seen more than once but under ten times. The chain's CDR3 is CASRSRVNTGELFF. CDR3 in DNA: TGTGCCAGCAGGTCGAGGGTGAACACCGGGGAGCTGTTTTTT. The chain couples TRBV11-2 to TRBJ2-2, with D possibly matching TRBD2 (5 bases). Germline loops: CDR1 SGHAT, CDR2 FQNNGV. The CDR3 contains 14 residues. With 6 bases removed from V and 1 base from J, the gap between germline ends came to 9 bases.

In its sample, this clonotype was seen a few times. CDR3 nucleotides: TGTGCCATCAGACTCAGCGGGGGGAGCACAGATACGCAGTATTTT. Its protein product is CAIRLSGGSTDTQYF. V and J are TRBV10-3 and TRBJ2-3, with 9 bases matching TRBD2. The CDR3 has 15 amino acids. Per germline, CDR1 ENHRY and CDR2 SYGVKD. V shed 6 bases, J shed 0 bases, and the junction held 4 bases outside the gene matches.

V usage is TRBV12-3 or TRBV12-4 and J usage is TRBJ2-4; D unclear. This CDR3 is built from 15 residues. V lost 5 bases and J lost 3, with 14 bases in between. The CDR3 coding sequence is TGTGCCAGCAGTCCCACCGTGCCGGACAAAAACATTCAGTACTTC. Encoded protein: CASSPTVPDKNIQYF.

This clonotype was detected a few times. The V and J genes are TRBV6-6 and TRBJ2-3, with TRBD2 as a possible D gene (6 bases). Trimming shortened V by 5 bases and J by 10 bases, and 16 bases separated the two germline ends. This CDR3 spans 13 amino acids. Germline CDR1 reads MNHNY; CDR2 reads SVGAGI (reference sequence). The CDR3 region is CASSRGRREAQYF. CDR3 DNA: TGTGCCAGCAGTCGGGGTCGGCGGGAAGCGCAGTATTTT.

This clonotype was counted between two and nine times. The V gene is TRBV4-1, the J gene TRBJ2-7; D possibly corresponds to TRBD2 (6 bases). V shed 1 base and J shed 0 bases, with 13 bases lying between them. Germline V gene sequence: CDR1 MGHRA, CDR2 YSYEKL. The CDR3 covers 16 residues. The CDR3 loop is CASSQGPGVSSYEQYF. The CDR3 bases are TGCGCCAGCAGCCAAGGACCGGGGGTCAGCTCCTACGAGCAGTACTTC.

The chain employs TRBV2 and TRBJ1-1; unclear D gene. In germline, CDR1 is SNHLY, CDR2 FYNNEI. With 2 bases removed from V and 2 bases from J, the gap between germline ends came to 9 bases. The length of the CDR3 is 14 residues. The CDR3 region is CASSEPLSNTEAFF. In DNA form, the CDR3 reads TGTGCCAGCAGTGAACCTTTGAGTAACACTGAAGCTTTCTTT.

The sample holds a few counts of this clonotype. This chain uses TRBV4-3 with TRBJ2-7; maybe TRBD2 (7 bases). This CDR3 is built from 15 residues. In germline, CDR1 is LGHNA, CDR2 YSLEER. The V end lost 0 bases, the J end lost 5 bases, and 14 bases lay between the germline ends. CDR3 DNA sequence: TGCGCCAGCAGCCAAGATAGGGGGGGCAAAGACGAGCAGTACTTC. Encoded protein: CASSQDRGGKDEQYF.

CDR3 in amino acids: CASSLGTGEDYTF. The CDR3 DNA sequence: TGTGCCAGCAGCTTAGGGACAGGGGAAGACTACACCTTC. The rearrangement uses TRBV5-6 and TRBJ1-2; 10 nucleotides match TRBD1. The CDR3 spans 13 residues. Germline-derived CDR1 and CDR2 are SGHDT and YYEEEE. Trimming removed 2 bases from V and 10 bases from J; junction bases left unmatched: 5.

The CDR3 sequence is CASSQAGASYNEQFF. The CDR3 DNA reads TGTGCCAGCAGCCAAGCGGGAGCCTCCTACAATGAGCAGTTCTTC. This chain uses TRBV3-1 with TRBJ2-1, with D perhaps TRBD2 (6 bases). The germline V and J ends were trimmed by 1 base and 0 bases, with 7 bases remaining between them. Germline-derived CDR1 and CDR2 are LGHDT and YNNKEL (reference sequence). The CDR3 loop spans 15 amino acids.

This chain uses TRBV4-1 with TRBJ1-2; tentatively, D is TRBD1 (6 bases). This CDR3 has 14 amino acids. Trimming took 0 bases from V and 8 from J, leaving 13 bases between them. Germline V gives CDR1 MGHRA, CDR2 YSYEKL. The CDR3 loop is CASSQDRGGGGYTF. The CDR3 nucleotides are TGCGCCAGCAGCCAAGATCGAGGAGGGGGAGGCTACACCTTC.

This clonotype was picked up many times. The chain joins TRBV9 to TRBJ2-3; D gene ambiguous. Trimming took 3 bases from V and 4 from J, leaving 12 bases between them. Looked up from germline, CDR1 is SGDLS and CDR2 is YYNGEE. The CDR3 consists of 14 residues. This CDR3 is CASSAESRADTQYF. As DNA, the CDR3 is TGTGCCAGCAGCGCCGAATCCAGAGCAGATACGCAGTATTTT.

This clonotype was counted a few times. V is TRBV5-1 and J is TRBJ2-3, with a possible D match to TRBD2 (6 bases). Trimming removed 7 bases from V and 0 bases from J, with 12 bases in between. The CDR3 runs 14 residues. Germline CDR1 and CDR2: SGHRS and YFSETQ. In DNA form, the CDR3 reads TGCGCCAGCTCGGGTAGCGGAAGCACAGATACGCAGTATTTT. Translation: CASSGSGSTDTQYF.

The V call is TRBV7-6, the J call TRBJ2-1; D is ambiguous. CDR1 is SGHVS, CDR2 FNYEAQ, per germline. This CDR3 has 12 residues. V was pared by 5 bases and J by 5 bases, with 7 bases between. The CDR3 reads CASSTGDNEQFF. DNA of the CDR3: TGTGCCAGCAGCACCGGCGACAATGAGCAGTTCTTC.

This clonotype came up a few times. This rearrangement joins TRBV14 to TRBJ2-1, with D hard to call. This CDR3 contains 14 residues. Germline-derived CDR1 and CDR2 are SGHDN and FVKESK. V was clipped by 0 bases and J by 13 bases, with 16 bases between them. The CDR3 sequence is CASSQDPLVVKQFF. DNA of the CDR3: TGTGCCAGCAGCCAAGACCCCCTGGTCGTGAAACAGTTCTTC. Together with reference TRBV14 and TRBJ2-1, the CDR3 gives the full variable domain: EAGVTQFPSHSVIEKGQTVTLRCDPISGHDNLYWYRRVMGKEIKFLLHFVKESKQDESGMPNNRFLAERTGGTYSTLKVQPAELEDSGVYFCASSQDPLVVKQFFGPGTRLTVL.

This clonotype was counted only a few times. This rearrangement joins TRBV20-1 to TRBJ2-3; D possibly matches TRBD1 or TRBD2 (5 bases each). Trimming removed 0 bases at V and 4 bases at J, with 26 bases between. The CDR3 loop spans 19 amino acids. CDR1 DFQATT and CDR2 SNEGSKA come from the germline V gene (reference sequence). The CDR3 loop is CSARDDGWVREWGPDTQYF. The CDR3 region has the DNA TGCAGTGCTAGAGATGATGGGTGGGTCCGGGAATGGGGCCCAGATACGCAGTATTTT.

This clonotype has a handful of counts. The chain uses TRBV3-1 and TRBJ2-1; a possible D gene is TRBD1 (6 bases). Trimming removed 7 bases at V and 7 bases at J, with 20 bases between. This CDR3 region has 15 residues. Germline V gives CDR1 LGHDT, CDR2 YNNKEL (reference sequence). CDR3 DNA sequence: TGTGCCAGCACCCAGATGGCAGGGGTGGGGAATGAGCAGTTCTTC. It codes for CASTQMAGVGNEQFF.

The chain employs TRBV5-1 and TRBJ2-3; D tentatively reads TRBD1 or TRBD2 (5 bases each). Between the trimmed V and J ends, which lost 0 bases and 8 bases, there was a span of 16 bases. Germline V CDR1 and CDR2: SGHRS, YFSETQ. This CDR3 region has 15 residues. The CDR3 spells CASSLANGDGFTQYF. As DNA, the CDR3 is TGCGCCAGCAGCTTGGCCAACGGGGACGGATTTACGCAGTATTTT.

The CDR3 nucleotides are TGCGCCAGCTATCGGGGTGGCGGGATGAACACTGAAGCTTTCTTT. It encodes CASYRGGGMNTEAFF. V and J are TRBV5-1 and TRBJ1-1; unclear D gene. The germline gives CDR1 SGHRS, CDR2 YFSETQ. The V and J ends lost 7 bases and 0 bases respectively, with 16 bases between them. The CDR3 runs 15 residues.

This clonotype was seen a few times. The chain joins TRBV7-6 to TRBJ1-1; 8 bases align to TRBD1. Germline V gene sequence: CDR1 SGHVS, CDR2 FNYEAQ. The CDR3 loop spans 15 amino acids. V was clipped by 4 bases and J by 0 bases; unmatched bases: 4. The DNA of the CDR3 is TGTGCCAGCAGCTCCAGACAGGGGATGAACACTGAAGCTTTCTTT. Translated, it gives CASSSRQGMNTEAFF.

The chain links TRBV10-3 to TRBJ2-4; tentative D call: TRBD1 (6 bases). Germline-derived CDR1 and CDR2 are ENHRY and SYGVKD. Trimming shortened V by 0 bases and J by 0 bases, and 12 bases separated the two germline ends. The CDR3 has 17 amino acids. CDR3 residues: CAISESSGDLAKNIQYF. DNA for the CDR3: TGTGCCATCAGTGAGTCGTCAGGGGACCTAGCCAAAAACATTCAGTACTTC.